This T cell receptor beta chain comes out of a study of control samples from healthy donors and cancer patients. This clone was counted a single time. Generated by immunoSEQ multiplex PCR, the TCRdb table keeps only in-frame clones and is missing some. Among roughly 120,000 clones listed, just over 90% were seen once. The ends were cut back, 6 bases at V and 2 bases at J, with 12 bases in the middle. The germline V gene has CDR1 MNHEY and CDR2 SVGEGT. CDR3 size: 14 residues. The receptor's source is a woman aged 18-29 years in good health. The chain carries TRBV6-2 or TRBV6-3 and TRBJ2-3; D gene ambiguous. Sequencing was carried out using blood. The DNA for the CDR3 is TGTGCCAGCAGCTCATTTGGAGACACAGATACGCAGTATTTT. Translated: CASSSFGDTDTQYF.